The 24 T cell receptor beta chains below were found in one sample sequenced in a study of T cells after yellow fever vaccination. TCRdb re-analysed the 5' RACE reads in MiXCR, keeping a single row per CDR3 protein. The profile covers some 550,000 distinct CDR3 sequences, with over 15% appearing a single time and approximately 15% taken by the ten largest. Source: PBMCs, taken 15 days after the yellow fever booster vaccination. Receptors were obtained from a man aged 25-40 years who received the YFV17D yellow fever vaccine.

This clonotype came up a few times. This chain joins TRBV12-3 or TRBV12-4 and TRBJ2-3; D possibly corresponds to TRBD2 (7 bases). CDR3 length: 14 amino acids. Deletions cut 7 bases from V and 6 bases from J, with 17 bases between. CDR3 in amino acids: CASNRQGGADTQYF. In DNA, the CDR3 is TGTGCCAGCAATCGACAAGGGGGGGCGGATACGCAGTATTTT.

This clonotype showed up just a few times. The V and J genes are TRBV7-6 and TRBJ2-3; 7 bases match TRBD2. Unmatched junction bases numbered 15, after V lost 2 bases and J lost 4 bases. This CDR3 has 18 amino acids. Germline-derived CDR1 and CDR2 are SGHVS and FNYEAQ. The CDR3, as DNA: TGTGCCAGCAGCTTAAATCTTATCAGGACCGGGGGGTCAGATACGCAGTATTTT. The encoded protein is CASSLNLIRTGGSDTQYF.

A few counts support this clonotype. The genes are TRBV28 and TRBJ2-5; 7 bases are shared with TRBD1. Germline V gene data show CDR1 as MDHEN and CDR2 as SYDVKM. The CDR3 runs 15 residues. The V segment lost 5 bases and the J segment 5 bases; nucleotides outside the gene matches: 11. The CDR3 reads CASSKIQGSWETQYF. The CDR3 nucleotides read TGTGCCAGCAGTAAAATACAGGGGTCGTGGGAGACCCAGTACTTC.

This clonotype was detected only a few times. The chain combines TRBV7-2 with TRBJ1-1; D may be TRBD1 (5 bases). The CDR3 contains 14 residues. The germline V and J ends were trimmed by 5 bases and 0 bases, with 10 bases remaining between them. Germline V lookup: CDR1 SGHTA, CDR2 FQGNSA. The CDR3 DNA reads as TGTGCCAGCAGCGCGGGGGGGGTGAACACTGAAGCTTTCTTT. Its protein is CASSAGGVNTEAFF.

This clonotype was picked up many times. V is TRBV7-6 and J is TRBJ2-1; D is possibly TRBD2 (5 bases). V was trimmed by 5 bases and J by 4 bases, leaving 15 bases between them. The CDR3 has 15 amino acids. Germline CDR1 SGHVS, CDR2 FNYEAQ. The CDR3 region is CASSPPAAGYNEQFF. The CDR3 DNA reads TGTGCCAGCAGCCCACCCGCTGCGGGTTACAATGAGCAGTTCTTC.

The chain links TRBV6-1 to TRBJ2-5; D ambiguous. The germline gives CDR1 MNHNS, CDR2 SASEGT. CDR3 length: 13 residues. Between the trimmed V and J ends, which lost 4 bases and 3 bases, there was a span of 9 bases. The CDR3 protein is CASSVVTEETQYF. As DNA, the CDR3 is TGTGCCAGCAGTGTTGTCACAGAAGAGACCCAGTACTTC.

In its sample, this clonotype was seen a few times. The rearrangement joins TRBV5-6 to TRBJ1-2; tentative D call: TRBD1 (6 bases). The CDR3 consists of 16 residues. Trimming pared 4 bases from V and 1 base from J, leaving 17 bases between. CDR1 and CDR2 from the germline V gene are SGHDT and YYEEEE. CDR3 nucleotide sequence: TGTGCCAGCAGCCCGTGGGGGCAGGCCAATAACTATGGCTACACCTTC. Protein sequence: CASSPWGQANNYGYTF.

This chain uses TRBV7-9 with TRBJ2-1, with D uncertain. Germline V gene lookup returns CDR1 SEHNR and CDR2 FQNEAQ (reference sequence). This CDR3 has 11 amino acids. V was clipped by 8 bases and J by 8 bases, with 10 bases between them. CDR3 nucleotides: TGTGCCAGCGTGATTTTGGATGAGCAGTTCTTC. The encoded protein is CASVILDEQFF.

This clonotype has just a few counts. The J gene is TRBJ2-6, the V gene TRBV2; D is perhaps TRBD1 (5 bases). In germline, CDR1 is SNHLY, CDR2 FYNNEI. The CDR3 spans 17 residues. With 6 bases removed from V and 0 bases from J, the gap between germline ends came to 15 bases. In DNA, the CDR3 is TGTGCCAGCAGGGATCGAAGGGGCGCCTCTGGGGCCAACGTCCTGACTTTC. This encodes CASRDRRGASGANVLTF. The entire variable domain, with the rest obtained from reference TRBV2 and TRBJ2-6, is as follows: EPEVTQTPSHQVTQMGQEVILRCVPISNHLYFYWYRQILGQKVEFLVSFYNNEISEKSEIFDDQFSVERPDGSNFTLKIRSTKLEDSAMYFCASRDRRGASGANVLTFGAGSRLTVL.

The chain recombines TRBV6-6 with TRBJ2-5; D ambiguous. Germline loops: CDR1 MNHNY, CDR2 SVGAGI (reference sequence). This CDR3 contains 13 residues. Trimming took off 7 bases at V and 2 bases at J, with 11 bases between the two ends. CDR3 residues: CASTRSGQETQYF. The CDR3 bases are TGTGCCAGCACAAGGTCCGGACAAGAGACCCAGTACTTC.

The chain joins TRBV6-1 to TRBJ2-3; D possibly corresponds to TRBD2 (6 bases). The germline gives CDR1 MNHNS, CDR2 SASEGT. The CDR3 consists of 17 residues. Between the trimmed V and J ends, which lost 7 bases and 0 bases, there was a span of 20 bases. CDR3: CASNPPYTAGSTDTQYF. The CDR3 nucleotides read TGTGCCAGCAACCCCCCTTACACGGCGGGGAGCACAGATACGCAGTATTTT.

The gene calls are TRBV29-1 and TRBJ2-5; TRBD2 aligns across 7 bases. The trim removed 3 bases at V and 9 bases at J, leaving 10 bases unmatched. The length of the CDR3 is 13 residues. CDR1 and CDR2 from the germline V gene are SQVTM and ANQGSEA. The CDR3 sequence: CSVDVGGPGAQYF. DNA of the CDR3: TGCAGCGTTGACGTGGGAGGGCCCGGGGCCCAGTACTTC. Variable domain in full (rest from reference TRBV29-1 and TRBJ2-5): SAVISQKPSRDICQRGTSLTIQCQVDSQVTMMFWYRQQPGQSLTLIATANQGSEATYESGFVIDKFPISRPNLTFSTLTVSNMSPEDSSIYLCSVDVGGPGAQYFGPGTRLLVL.

In this sample, this clonotype turned up a few times. This chain uses TRBV23-1 with TRBJ2-3; D is perhaps TRBD2 (5 bases). TRBV23-1 is known as an ORF, though its function is uncertain. V was shortened by 0 bases and J by 4 bases, with 20 bases between the two germline ends. The CDR3 has 18 amino acids. This CDR3 reads CASSQSPERRRGADTQYF. CDR3 nucleotide sequence: TGCGCCAGCAGTCAATCCCCCGAGCGGAGGCGAGGCGCAGATACGCAGTATTTT.

This chain connects TRBV28 to TRBJ2-7; D perhaps matches TRBD1 (5 bases). The CDR3 has 15 amino acids. V was cut by 6 bases and J by 6 bases, with 21 bases left in between. Germline V gene lookup returns CDR1 MDHEN and CDR2 SYDVKM. CDR3 DNA: TGTGCCAGCAGATCTGGCGCAGGGAAGAACGGCGAGCAGTACTTC. Amino acid sequence: CASRSGAGKNGEQYF.

This clonotype occurred a few times. This rearrangement joins TRBV5-4 to TRBJ1-1, with D unclear. V was cut by 4 bases and J by 0 bases, with 13 bases left in between. CDR3 length equals 15 residues. CDR1 is SGHNT and CDR2 is YYREEE in the germline V gene (reference sequence). CDR3 loop: CASSQSTTMNTEAFF. CDR3 sequence (DNA): TGTGCCAGCAGCCAATCAACCACCATGAACACTGAAGCTTTCTTT.

The chain joins TRBV6-6 to TRBJ2-7, with D possibly TRBD1 on 6 matching bases. Per germline, CDR1 MNHNY and CDR2 SVGAGI (reference sequence). The CDR3 runs 13 residues. V lost 5 bases and J lost 2, with 10 bases in between. The CDR3 protein is CASSHDRTYEQYF. CDR3 in DNA: TGTGCCAGCAGTCATGACAGGACCTACGAGCAGTACTTC.

In its sample, this clonotype was seen a few times. CDR3 sequence: CASSFFGGEQFF. CDR3 in DNA: TGTGCCAGCAGCTTCTTCGGTGGCGAGCAGTTCTTC. The chain uses TRBV7-2 and TRBJ2-1; D unresolved. Trimming removed 3 bases from V and 10 bases from J, with 10 bases in between. The CDR3 is 12 amino acids. Germline values: CDR1 SGHTA, CDR2 FQGNSA.

The count of this clonotype is one. The chain employs TRBV10-3 and TRBJ2-3, with D tentatively TRBD2 (5 bases). CDR3 length: 15 amino acids. V shed 3 bases and J shed 0 bases, with 10 bases lying between them. Germline V gives CDR1 ENHRY, CDR2 SYGVKD. The CDR3: CAISDPGTSTDTQYF. DNA of the CDR3: TGTGCCATCAGTGACCCGGGAACTAGCACAGATACGCAGTATTTT.

This clonotype was observed a handful of times. This sequence joins TRBV20-1 and TRBJ2-3; possible D gene TRBD1, 5 bases. The CDR3 has 17 amino acids. Trimming took off 0 bases at V and 0 bases at J, with 16 bases between the two ends. CDR1 DFQATT and CDR2 SNEGSKA come from the germline V gene (reference sequence). In DNA, the CDR3 is TGCAGTGCTAGAGATAAATTCTTTCGACAGAGCACAGATACGCAGTATTTT. Translation: CSARDKFFRQSTDTQYF.

The chain couples TRBV10-3 to TRBJ2-7, with D hard to call. The V end lost 0 bases, the J end lost 1 base, and 13 bases lay between the germline ends. The CDR3 contains 16 residues. Germline-derived CDR1 and CDR2 are ENHRY and SYGVKD. The CDR3 DNA follows: TGTGCCATCAGTGAGTCGGTGGCGCTTACTTCCTACGAGCAGTACTTC. Translation: CAISESVALTSYEQYF.

The chain joins TRBV9 to TRBJ2-3; possible D gene TRBD2, 5 bases. The CDR3 runs 17 residues. V was cut by 4 bases and J by 1 base, with 19 bases left in between. Germline loops: CDR1 SGDLS, CDR2 YYNGEE. CDR3 DNA sequence: TGTGCCAGCAGCATCGAGGGCCTCGCGATTGGCACAGATACGCAGTATTTT. Residues: CASSIEGLAIGTDTQYF. The complete variable domain, with remaining parts taken from reference TRBV9 and TRBJ2-3, reads DSGVTQTPKHLITATGQRVTLRCSPRSGDLSVYWYQQSLDQGLQFLIQYYNGEERAKGNILERFSAQQFPDLHSELNLSSLELGDSALYFCASSIEGLAIGTDTQYFGPGTRLTVL.

The rearrangement joins TRBV7-9 to TRBJ1-5; 7 bases line up with TRBD1. The CDR3 is made up of 15 amino acids. CDR1 SEHNR and CDR2 FQNEAQ come from the germline V gene (reference sequence). The ends lost 5 bases at V and 4 bases at J; junction bases unmatched: 8. CDR3 nucleotides: TGTGCCAGCAGCAGAACCGGGACAGTAAATCAGCCCCAGCATTTT. This translates into CASSRTGTVNQPQHF.

The chain recombines TRBV7-9 with TRBJ1-2, with D uncertain. V lost 5 bases and J 1 base, leaving 14 bases between the germline ends. Germline lookup yields CDR1 SEHNR and CDR2 FQNEAQ (reference sequence). The CDR3 consists of 15 residues. DNA for the CDR3: TGTGCCAGCAGCAACCGGGAGCTTTTTAACTATGGCTACACCTTC. It specifies CASSNRELFNYGYTF.

The chain combines TRBV10-3 with TRBJ2-5; D not certain. This CDR3 is 13 amino acids long. Between the trimmed V and J ends, which lost 0 bases and 5 bases, there was a span of 7 bases. Per germline, CDR1 ENHRY and CDR2 SYGVKD. As DNA, the CDR3 is TGTGCCATCAGTGAGTCTAAGGTGGAGACCCAGTACTTC. Encoded protein: CAISESKVETQYF.